Following are 23 T cell receptor beta chains from one sample sequenced in a study of PD-1 blockade in mismatch repair-deficient tumors. This table comes from immunoSEQ multiplex PCR, and its TCRdb copy is limited to in-frame clones, with some not included. The table records 100,000 to 150,000 clones, roughly 86% of them present only once. Sequences were derived from peripheral blood, sampled 44 weeks after starting pembrolizumab. Receptors originate from an adult with mismatch repair-deficient cancer.

The chain is built from TRBV28 and TRBJ2-7; D may be TRBD2 (6 bases). Germline loops: CDR1 MDHEN, CDR2 SYDVKM. The CDR3 sequence is 15 residues long. V was clipped by 2 bases and J by 5 bases, with 16 bases between them. For the CDR3, the DNA is TGTGCCAGCAGTTTAACCCCGACTAGTTTCAACGAGCAGTACTTC. It specifies CASSLTPTSFNEQYF.

The chain combines TRBV13 with TRBJ2-5, with TRBD1 identical over 10 bases. The junction had 4 bases not matched to a gene; V was cut back by 3 bases and J by 3 bases. Germline V gene lookup returns CDR1 PRHDT and CDR2 FYEKMQ (reference sequence). The CDR3 is made up of 15 amino acids. The DNA of the CDR3 is TGTGCCAGCAGCTTGACCGGGACAGGGGAAGAGACCCAGTACTTC. This sequence encodes CASSLTGTGEETQYF.

This clone occurred once. The chain carries TRBV4-3 and TRBJ1-5; 9 positions match TRBD1. Germline V gene data show CDR1 as LGHNA and CDR2 as YSLEER. Trimming at V came to 0 bases and at J to 0 bases, leaving 15 bases not matched to a gene. The CDR3 extends over 21 amino acids. CDR3 protein: CASSQEAEPTGGDRSNQPQHF. The DNA for the CDR3 is TGCGCCAGCAGCCAAGAAGCGGAGCCGACAGGGGGGGACCGTAGCAATCAGCCCCAGCATTTT.

The chain joins TRBV27 to TRBJ2-1; the D gene is possibly TRBD2 (6 bases). V was pared by 8 bases and J by 7 bases, with 24 bases between. The CDR3 is 16 amino acids. Germline V gene sequence: CDR1 MNHEY, CDR2 SMNVEV (reference sequence). Written as DNA, the CDR3 is TGTGCCAGCTCACTGCGCGGGGTGAGGGCGGGGAATGAGCAGTTCTTC. Residues: CASSLRGVRAGNEQFF.

This rearrangement joins TRBV27 to TRBJ2-7; 10 bases fit TRBD2. Germline trimming cut 8 bases from V and 5 bases from J; bases unmatched to any gene: 12. The CDR3 has 15 amino acids. Looked up from germline, CDR1 is MNHEY and CDR2 is SMNVEV (reference sequence). Here the CDR3 reads CASGLPGLALHEQYF. CDR3 DNA sequence: TGTGCCAGCGGCTTACCGGGACTAGCGCTTCACGAGCAGTACTTC.

This chain uses TRBV19 with TRBJ2-7; tentatively, D is TRBD1 (7 bases). This CDR3 has 16 residues. CDR1 LNHDA and CDR2 SQIVND come from the germline V gene (reference sequence). V was cut by 3 bases and J by 2 bases, with 17 bases left in between. This CDR3 reads CASSMEGAYSTYEQYF. Written as DNA, the CDR3 is TGTGCCAGTAGTATGGAGGGGGCCTATTCGACCTACGAGCAGTACTTC. The whole variable domain, remainder taken from reference TRBV19 and TRBJ2-7, is DGGITQSPKYLFRKEGQNVTLSCEQNLNHDAMYWYRQDPGQGLRLIYYSQIVNDFQKGDIAEGYSVSREKKESFPLTVTSAQKNPTAFYLCASSMEGAYSTYEQYFGPGTRLTVT.

This rearrangement joins TRBV11-2 to TRBJ2-3; D is unresolved. CDR1 is SGHAT, CDR2 FQNNGV, per germline. The germline V and J ends were trimmed by 4 bases and 2 bases, with 4 bases remaining between them. This CDR3 is 12 amino acids long. The CDR3 sequence: CASSYHTDTQYF. CDR3 in DNA: TGTGCCAGCAGCTATCACACAGATACGCAGTATTTT. Combining the CDR3 with reference TRBV11-2 and TRBJ2-3 gives the whole variable domain EAGVAQSPRYKIIEKRQSVAFWCNPISGHATLYWYQQILGQGPKLLIQFQNNGVVDDSQLPKDRFSAERLKGVDSTLKIQPAKLEDSAVYLCASSYHTDTQYFGPGTRLTVL.

CDR3 protein: CASSVRLADLNSYNEQFF. The CDR3 DNA reads TGTGCCAGCAGCGTACGGTTAGCGGATCTTAACTCCTACAATGAGCAGTTCTTC. The V and J genes are TRBV9 and TRBJ2-1; D may be TRBD2 (6 bases). The CDR3 runs 18 residues. The germline V gene encodes CDR1 SGDLS and CDR2 YYNGEE. V lost 1 base, J lost 0 bases, and 17 bases lay in between.

This clone was seen a few times. The chain recombines TRBV5-1 with TRBJ2-7; D is uncertain. Per the germline V gene, CDR1 is SGHRS and CDR2 is YFSETQ. There are 16 residues in the CDR3. Trimming stripped 3 bases from V and 2 bases from J, with 18 bases between. The CDR3 is CASSYTYSESAYEQYF. DNA of the CDR3: TGCGCCAGCAGCTACACTTACAGCGAATCGGCCTACGAGCAGTACTTC. Based on the CDR3 plus reference TRBV5-1 and TRBJ2-7, the full variable domain is KAGVTQTPRYLIKTRGQQVTLSCSPISGHRSVSWYQQTPGQGLQFLFEYFSETQRNKGNFPGRFSGRQFSNSRSEMNVSTLELGDSALYLCASSYTYSESAYEQYFGPGTRLTVT.

The rearrangement links TRBV6-4 to TRBJ2-4; 8 bases map to TRBD2. The CDR3 runs to 18 residues. V lost 6 bases and J lost 0; bases outside the gene matches: 13. Germline loops: CDR1 MRHNA, CDR2 SNTAGT. CDR3 nucleotide sequence: TGTGCCAGCAGCTCGTCTCAGAGCGGGAGCGAAGCCAAAAACATTCAGTACTTC. This codes for CASSSSQSGSEAKNIQYF.

This clone has a handful of counts. The rearrangement joins TRBV15 to TRBJ2-2; D may be TRBD2 (5 bases). CDR3 length: 14 amino acids. Trimming removed 2 bases at V and 5 bases at J, with 9 bases between. The V gene's germline CDR1 is LNHNV and CDR2 YYDKDF (reference sequence). CDR3 residues: CATSRQSGTGELFF. Here the CDR3 DNA reads TGTGCCACCAGCAGACAGAGCGGTACCGGGGAGCTGTTTTTT. Full variable domain (rest looked up from reference TRBV15 and TRBJ2-2): DAMVIQNPRYQVTQFGKPVTLSCSQTLNHNVMYWYQQKSSQAPKLLFHYYDKDFNNEADTPDNFQSRRPNTSFCFLDIRSPGLGDTAMYLCATSRQSGTGELFFGEGSRLTVL.

In its sample, this clone was seen once. The same CDR3 is also encoded by other DNA sequences in this sample. This chain links TRBV19 with TRBJ2-5; D is uncertain. Per the germline V gene, CDR1 is LNHDA and CDR2 is SQIVND (reference sequence). The CDR3 is 11 amino acids. With 5 bases removed from V and 4 bases from J, the gap between germline ends came to 5 bases. CDR3 bases: TGTGCCAGTAGTTCAGGAGAGACCCAGTACTTC. Translating gives CASSSGETQYF. Together with reference TRBV19 and TRBJ2-5, the CDR3 gives the full variable domain: DGGITQSPKYLFRKEGQNVTLSCEQNLNHDAMYWYRQDPGQGLRLIYYSQIVNDFQKGDIAEGYSVSREKKESFPLTVTSAQKNPTAFYLCASSSGETQYFGPGTRLLVL.

The chain has TRBV6-6 and TRBJ1-5, with 7 nucleotides matching TRBD1. The CDR3 is made up of 15 amino acids. Germline trimming cut 6 bases from V and 6 bases from J; bases unmatched to any gene: 11. Germline values: CDR1 MNHNY, CDR2 SVGAGI (reference sequence). CDR3 coding DNA: TGTGCCAGCAGGCCCCCTGACAGGGCTGGTCAGCCCCAGCATTTT. Translated: CASRPPDRAGQPQHF.

V usage is TRBV6-5 and J usage is TRBJ2-1; weak D call: TRBD1 (6 bases). The ends were cut back, 2 bases at V and 4 bases at J, with 12 bases in the middle. The CDR3 loop spans 15 amino acids. From germline, CDR1 is MNHEY and CDR2 SVGAGI. The CDR3 DNA reads TGTGCCAGCAGTTACGACCGGGACACTTACAATGAGCAGTTCTTC. The encoded protein is CASSYDRDTYNEQFF.

The chain has TRBV5-1 and TRBJ2-5; D is unclear. The germline gives CDR1 SGHRS, CDR2 YFSETQ. The CDR3 has 14 residues. With 0 bases removed from V and 6 bases from J, the gap between germline ends came to 12 bases. This CDR3 is CASSLEGSYQTQYF. The CDR3 bases are TGCGCCAGCAGCTTGGAGGGCAGCTACCAGACCCAGTACTTC.

The chain is built from TRBV6-5 and TRBJ2-5; possibly TRBD1 for D (6 bases). CDR3 length: 14 amino acids. V was shortened by 2 bases and J by 3 bases, with 10 bases between the two germline ends. Germline V gene lookup returns CDR1 MNHEY and CDR2 SVGAGI. CDR3 coding DNA: TGTGCCAGCAGTTACGGACAGAAGAAAGAGACCCAGTACTTC. It yields the protein CASSYGQKKETQYF.

V usage is TRBV27 and J usage is TRBJ1-1; D gene unclear. This CDR3 is built from 14 residues. Germline V lookup: CDR1 MNHEY, CDR2 SMNVEV (reference sequence). Between the trimmed V and J ends, which lost 2 bases and 0 bases, there was a span of 7 bases. The CDR3 spells CASSLTVLNTEAFF. The CDR3 region has the DNA TGTGCCAGCAGTTTAACAGTATTGAACACTGAAGCTTTCTTT.

The chain is built from TRBV18 and TRBJ2-5, with D perhaps TRBD1 or TRBD2 (6 bases each). Germline V gene lookup returns CDR1 KGHSH and CDR2 LQKENI. The CDR3 extends over 18 amino acids. The V and J ends lost 0 bases and 5 bases respectively, with 22 bases between them. CDR3 sequence reads: CASSPPDGQWRVRETQYF. CDR3 bases: TGTGCCAGCTCACCACCGGACGGACAGTGGAGGGTCAGGGAGACCCAGTACTTC.

V is TRBV2 and J is TRBJ2-5, with 7 bases matching TRBD1. The CDR3 is 15 amino acids. J lost 5 bases, V lost 7 bases, and 13 bases had no gene match. CDR1 and CDR2 (germline): SNHLY, FYNNEI. This CDR3 is CASNSGQPIAETQYF. DNA of the CDR3: TGTGCCAGCAATTCGGGACAGCCTATCGCCGAGACCCAGTACTTC.

The chain carries TRBV11-2 and TRBJ2-1, with TRBD1 matching over 8 bases. This CDR3 has 16 amino acids. The V segment lost 1 base and the J segment 4 bases; nucleotides outside the gene matches: 6. In germline, CDR1 is SGHAT, CDR2 FQNNGV. The CDR3 reads CASSLADRGRYNEQFF. The CDR3 DNA follows: TGTGCCAGCAGCTTAGCCGACAGGGGCCGATACAATGAGCAGTTCTTC.

This clone occurred once. The chain carries TRBV25-1 and TRBJ2-2, with 11 positions matching TRBD2. The germline V gene encodes CDR1 MGHDK and CDR2 SYGVNS. V dropped 2 bases and J dropped 4; count of bases not matched to a gene: 9. The CDR3 is made up of 18 amino acids. CDR3 sequence (DNA): TGTGCCAGCAGTGAACTTAGGCTAGCGGGAGGCGGCACCGGGGAGCTGTTTTTT. Amino acid sequence: CASSELRLAGGGTGELFF.

The chain uses TRBV6-1 and TRBJ2-7; the match to TRBD2 covers 8 bases. The CDR3 covers 15 residues. Germline CDR1 is MNHNS and CDR2 is SASEGT. V shed 6 bases and J 5 bases; nucleotides not matched to a gene: 12. The CDR3 here is CASRASGSLTHEQYF. CDR3 bases: TGTGCCAGCAGGGCAAGCGGGAGCCTGACCCACGAGCAGTACTTC.

The rearrangement joins TRBV13 to TRBJ1-2, with D unresolved. Looked up from germline, CDR1 is PRHDT and CDR2 is FYEKMQ (reference sequence). The germline V and J ends were trimmed by 0 bases and 7 bases, with 12 bases remaining between them. CDR3 length: 14 amino acids. In DNA form, the CDR3 reads TGTGCCAGCAGCTTAGGAGGGTTTCGCGGTGGCTACACCTTC. Translated, it gives CASSLGGFRGGYTF.